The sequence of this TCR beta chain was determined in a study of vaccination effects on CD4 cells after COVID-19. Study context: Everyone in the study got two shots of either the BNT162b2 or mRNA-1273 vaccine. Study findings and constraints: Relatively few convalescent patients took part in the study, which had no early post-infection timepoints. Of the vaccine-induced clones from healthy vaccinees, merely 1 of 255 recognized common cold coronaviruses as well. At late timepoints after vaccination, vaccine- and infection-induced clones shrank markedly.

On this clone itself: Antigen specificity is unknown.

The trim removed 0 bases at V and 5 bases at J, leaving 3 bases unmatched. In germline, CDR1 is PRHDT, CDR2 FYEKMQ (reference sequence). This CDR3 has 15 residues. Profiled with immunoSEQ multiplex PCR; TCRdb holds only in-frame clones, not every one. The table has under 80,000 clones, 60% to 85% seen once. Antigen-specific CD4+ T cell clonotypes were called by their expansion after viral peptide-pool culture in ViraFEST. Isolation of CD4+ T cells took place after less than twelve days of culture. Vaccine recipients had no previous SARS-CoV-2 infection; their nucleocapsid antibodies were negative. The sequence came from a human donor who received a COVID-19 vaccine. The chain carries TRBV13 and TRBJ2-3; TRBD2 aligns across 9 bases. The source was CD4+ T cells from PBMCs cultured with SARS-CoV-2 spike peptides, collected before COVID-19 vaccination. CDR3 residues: CASSLGAGGGDTQYF. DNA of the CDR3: TGTGCCAGCAGCTTAGGAGCGGGGGGCGGAGATACGCAGTATTTT.